This T cell receptor (beta chain) was found in a study of blood T cells in healthy people across ages. Every donor contributed approximately 10 milliliters of peripheral blood by blood draw. Remarks on this clonotype: This may be a read error, as it is one base from a much larger clone.

A second PCR of about 7 to 12 cycles used a sample-barcoded 5' primer and a J-beta primer mix. TCRdb itself ran the 5' RACE reads through MiXCR, one entry per CDR3 protein. The table shows 1.5 million to 2 million distinct CDR3 sequences, with roughly 27% occurring only once. The CDR3 contains 14 residues. The germline gives CDR1 KGHDR, CDR2 SFDVKD. This clonotype was sampled from a woman aged 25 to 39 in good health. Sequenced: blood. This chain joins TRBV24-1 and TRBJ2-1, with TRBD1 as a possible D gene (6 bases). CDR3 protein: CATSDPTRDNERFF. CDR3 DNA: TGTGCCACCAGTGATCCAACTCGGGACAATGAGCGGTTCTTC.